Listed below are T cell receptor beta chains from one sample, sequenced in a study of long-term antiretroviral therapy in people with HIV. Using immunoSEQ multiplex PCR, the repertoire was profiled, and TCRdb retains in-frame clones only, with some absent. In the table there are 32,000 or so clones, around 80% of which are singletons. Sequenced material: unsorted PBMCs, taken 2 years after starting antiretroviral therapy. Source of these receptors: a woman aged 45-60 years with HIV. The CDR3 runs from the conserved cysteine through the conserved F or W. The D gene is left open where the match is weak. A clone size is listed for some rows: how often the clone was seen (once, few, many), or a class if it is expanded.

d_gene,abundance,j_gene,v_gene,CDR3nt,CDR3aa
.,.,TRBJ2-6,TRBV6-5,TGTGCCAGCAGTTACGGGCGGAGCTCTGGGGCCAACGTCCTGACTTTC,CASSYGRSSGANVLTF
.,medium-sized,TRBJ1-3,TRBV4-1,TGCGCCAGCAGCCAAGTCAGGGTGCAGGAAAACACCATATATTTT,CASSQVRVQENTIYF
.,.,TRBJ2-7,TRBV4-1,TGCGCCAGCAGCCAGCCTGTCGGCGGTGAGGGCTACGAGCAGTACTTC,CASSQPVGGEGYEQYF
TRBD1,.,TRBJ2-3,TRBV29-1,TGCAGCGTCCGGGACAGGGGGATCGCAGATACGCAGTATTTT,CSVRDRGIADTQYF
.,.,TRBJ1-2,TRBV28,TGTGCCAGCAGTCTTGACAGAAACTATGGCTACACCTTC,CASSLDRNYGYTF
TRBD1,few,TRBJ1-5,TRBV9,TGTGCCAGCAGCTCGGGACAGGGTGATAGCAATCAGCCCCAGCATTTT,CASSSGQGDSNQPQHF
.,.,TRBJ1-5,TRBV5-5,TGTGCCAGCAGCTTGGGATTTAACCAGCCCCAGCATTTT,CASSLGFNQPQHF
.,.,TRBJ2-2,TRBV7-3,TGTGCCAGCAGCCCCACGAACACCGGGGAGCTGTTTTTT,CASSPTNTGELFF
.,.,TRBJ2-1,TRBV27,TGTGCCAGCACCTTTGGGAGCGTGCAGTTCTTC,CASTFGSVQFF
.,.,TRBJ2-1,TRBV7-2,TGTGCCAGCAGCACCCAAGGGGTTTACGGTTATGAGCAGTTCTTC,CASSTQGVYGYEQFF